Listed below are T cell receptor beta chains from one sample, sequenced in a study of blood T cell repertoires in COVID-19. Here immunoSEQ multiplex PCR was the method, and the copy in TCRdb shows in-frame clones only, minus some. Of about 250,000 clones in the sample, around 81% were seen once. Material for sequencing was peripheral blood. Receptors were obtained from a person aged 65 to 85 with COVID-19, enrolled during active disease. CDR3s include the opening cysteine and the closing phenylalanine or tryptophan. Each record gives: V gene, CDR3 protein.

>TRBV29-1
CSVDFSVTQYF
>TRBV7-9
CASSSGGVLTDTQYF
>TRBV28
CASSSTGDWTGANVLTF
>TRBV5-8
CASSLGGSTVHEQYF
>TRBV18
CASSPNISSYNEQFF
>TRBV19
CASSEQTGKSSGNTIYF
>TRBV15
CATSRGQASPLHF
>TRBV2
CASSETDGANSPLHF
>TRBV7-9
CASSRDRQQGYQETQYF
>TRBV19
CASSEEPQGVYGYTF
>TRBV7-2
CASSLSSGSLLNTGELFF
>TRBV9
CASSVGPGGGNTIYF
>TRBV6-2/TRBV6-3
CASSKQGQRLNSPLHF
>TRBV3-1/TRBV3-2
CASSLQGVDYGYTF
>TRBV12-1
CASGGQGAWVYEQYF
>TRBV28
CASSSLVLTGDPGANVLTF
>TRBV6-5
CASSYSAYPSGNTIYF
>TRBV7-2
CASSQASGPYEQYF
>TRBV12-3/TRBV12-4
CASSPGIYGYTF
>TRBV6-2/TRBV6-3
CASSYSYDPGEAFF
>TRBV5-8
CASSLGQGVGQPQHF
>TRBV3-1/TRBV3-2
CASSQFGRGTNEQFF
>TRBV2
CASSEQGFYEQYF
>TRBV6-4
CASSERSGGAGDTQYF
>TRBV6-6
CASNPDRLFSHGYTF
>TRBV4-3
CASSPPGQLLYGYTF
>TRBV5-1
CASSLRQGRNTEAFF
>TRBV20-1
CSASPLREWNTGELFF
>TRBV7-3
CASSPAPRPGGRQDTQYF
>TRBV29-1
CSAVDGGETQYF
>TRBV3-1/TRBV3-2
CASSPKGAGTEAFF
>TRBV12-3/TRBV12-4
CASTKEGETQYF
>TRBV27
CASRRTGGAGEAFF
>TRBV19
CASGGTGFSPLHF
>TRBV12-3/TRBV12-4
CASFLQGEYGYTF
>TRBV25-1
CASRGDRGAYNEQFF
>TRBV6-5
CATETGDGNTIYF